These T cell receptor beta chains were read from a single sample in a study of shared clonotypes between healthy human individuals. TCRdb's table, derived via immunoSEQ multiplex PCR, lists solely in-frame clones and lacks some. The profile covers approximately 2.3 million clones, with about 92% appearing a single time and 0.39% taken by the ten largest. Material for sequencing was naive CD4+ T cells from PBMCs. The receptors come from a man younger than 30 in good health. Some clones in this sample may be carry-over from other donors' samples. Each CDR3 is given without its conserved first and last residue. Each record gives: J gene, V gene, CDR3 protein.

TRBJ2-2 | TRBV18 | ASSPRTGAAETGELF
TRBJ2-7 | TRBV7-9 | ASSLVQGVGYEQY
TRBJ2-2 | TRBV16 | ASSQSSPTGELF
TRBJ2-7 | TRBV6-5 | ASSYRDRGGYEQY
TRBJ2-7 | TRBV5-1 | ASSWGSGRPLREQY
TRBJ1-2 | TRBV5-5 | ASSLAGSYGYT
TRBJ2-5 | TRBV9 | ASSVQIQETQY
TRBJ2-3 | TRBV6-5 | ASSRKTIRDLEY
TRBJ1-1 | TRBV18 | ASSPRGQSNTEAF
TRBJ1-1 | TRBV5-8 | ASSWRRGNTEAF
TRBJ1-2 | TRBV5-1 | ASSLEGADYGYT
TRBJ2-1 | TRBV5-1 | ASSRTSGNTYNEQF
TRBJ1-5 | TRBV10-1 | ASSEGQPNQPQH
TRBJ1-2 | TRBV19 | ASSPRGQGFNYGYT
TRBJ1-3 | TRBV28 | ASSLLEHTIY
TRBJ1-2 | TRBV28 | ACRQDANYGYT
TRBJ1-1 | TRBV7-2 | ASSQTGSTEAF
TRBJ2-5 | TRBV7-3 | ASSPRGGPGGETQY
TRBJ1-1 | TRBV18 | ASSKQGRNTEAF
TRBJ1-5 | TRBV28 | ASSPTTGGVSQPQH
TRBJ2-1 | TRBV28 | ASSHYRLAGVYNEQF
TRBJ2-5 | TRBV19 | ASSIPRQGRETQY
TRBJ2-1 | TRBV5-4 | ASPGTSYNEQF
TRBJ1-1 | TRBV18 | ASSPGQGGPNTEAF
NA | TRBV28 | ASSTATGYHEQY
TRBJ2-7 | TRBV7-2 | ASSSRGPGAYEQY
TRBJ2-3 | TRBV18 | ASSPAATTDTQY
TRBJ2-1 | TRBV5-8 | ASSLTNNEQF
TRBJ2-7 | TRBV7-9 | ASNRLAGGFEQY
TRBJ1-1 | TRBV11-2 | ASSTGRSNTEAF
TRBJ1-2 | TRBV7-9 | ASSLADWGYT
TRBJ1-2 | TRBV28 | ASSLRGGWGGYT
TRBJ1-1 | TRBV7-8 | ASSLLSNTEAF
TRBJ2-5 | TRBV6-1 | ASSEDRVTFSARQETQY
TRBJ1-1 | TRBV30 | AWRQRGGTEAF